These 13 T cell receptor beta chains originate from one sample sequenced in a study of T cells after yellow fever vaccination. Each CDR3 protein gets one entry after TCRdb re-called the 5' RACE reads with MiXCR. The profile shows some 560,000 distinct CDR3 sequences, about a fifth of them singletons. The sample was PBMCs, taken 15 days after the yellow fever booster vaccination. The receptors stem from a man aged 25-40 years who received the YFV17D yellow fever vaccine.

This clonotype was picked up a small number of times. This chain links TRBV6-2 or TRBV6-3 with TRBJ2-3, with 8 bases that match TRBD2. Per the germline V gene, CDR1 is MNHEY and CDR2 is SVGEGT. The CDR3 runs 15 residues. V shed 4 bases, J shed 5 bases, and the junction held 8 bases outside the gene matches. DNA of the CDR3: TGTGCCAGCAGTTTACGAGCGGGAGCTGTAGATACGCAGTATTTT. Translating it yields CASSLRAGAVDTQYF.

The chain couples TRBV14 to TRBJ1-2, with D uncertain. Trimming removed 0 bases at V and 7 bases at J, with 6 bases between. This CDR3 has 12 amino acids. Per the germline V gene, CDR1 is SGHDN and CDR2 is FVKESK. The DNA for the CDR3 is TGTGCCAGCAGCCAAGACAGAGCTGGCTACACCTTC. As protein: CASSQDRAGYTF.

The rearrangement links TRBV5-1 to TRBJ2-5; the match to TRBD2 covers 9 bases. Germline V CDR1 and CDR2: SGHRS, YFSETQ. The trim removed 7 bases at V and 1 base at J, leaving 8 bases unmatched. The CDR3 contains 15 residues. CDR3 in DNA: TGCGCCAGCTGGAAGACTAGCGGAGGCCAAGAGACCCAGTACTTC. Translating it yields CASWKTSGGQETQYF.

This chain joins TRBV7-1 and TRBJ2-7; D remains ambiguous. TRBV7-1 is an ORF, and what it does is uncertain. This CDR3 region has 12 residues. V gave up 7 bases and J gave up 5 bases, with 12 bases separating them. In DNA, the CDR3 is TGTGCCAGCAAGGGCCCGCCGGACGAGCAGTACTTC. It translates to CASKGPPDEQYF.

This clonotype was found a few times. The chain has TRBV7-2 and TRBJ2-7; D may be TRBD1 (6 bases). This CDR3 has 14 residues. Germline V gene lookup returns CDR1 SGHTA and CDR2 FQGNSA. V gave up 5 bases and J gave up 1 base, with 12 bases separating them. The CDR3 spells CASSPDRYSYEQYF. The DNA of the CDR3 is TGTGCCAGCAGCCCCGACAGGTATTCCTACGAGCAGTACTTC.

This rearrangement joins TRBV5-6 to TRBJ1-2, with D maybe TRBD1 (5 bases). Germline CDR1 SGHDT, CDR2 YYEEEE. Trimming took 4 bases from V and 6 from J, leaving 13 bases between them. This CDR3 spans 13 amino acids. The CDR3 is CASSGGLRDGYTF. The CDR3 DNA reads as TGTGCCAGCAGCGGGGGACTTCGGGATGGCTACACCTTC.

The rearrangement links TRBV24-1 to TRBJ2-3; a possible D gene is TRBD1 (6 bases). V dropped 3 bases and J dropped 4 bases, with 10 bases sitting between them. This CDR3 contains 14 residues. The germline CDR1 and CDR2 sequences are KGHDR and SFDVKD. The CDR3 region is CATSDGRGADTQYF. CDR3 DNA: TGTGCCACCAGTGATGGCAGGGGAGCAGATACGCAGTATTTT.

This clonotype has just a few counts. This rearrangement joins TRBV20-1 to TRBJ1-2; tentatively, D is TRBD1 (5 bases). The germline V gene encodes CDR1 DFQATT and CDR2 SNEGSKA (reference sequence). The CDR3 has 14 amino acids. The V end was cut by 2 bases, the J end by 0 bases, with 10 bases between. CDR3 region: CSARRQGSNYGYTF. Here the CDR3 DNA reads TGCAGTGCTAGACGCCAGGGTTCTAACTATGGCTACACCTTC.

This chain connects TRBV20-1 to TRBJ2-1, with TRBD2 identical over 7 bases. There are 14 residues in the CDR3. V shed 3 bases, J shed 0 bases, and the junction held 2 bases outside the gene matches. In germline, CDR1 is DFQATT, CDR2 SNEGSKA (reference sequence). CDR3 sequence reads: CSASKRGSYNEQFF. For the CDR3, the DNA is TGCAGTGCTAGTAAGCGGGGCTCCTACAATGAGCAGTTCTTC.

This clonotype was seen a few times. The J gene is TRBJ2-2, the V gene TRBV9; TRBD2 matches 8 bases. The V and J ends lost 6 bases and 2 bases, in that order; junction bases with no gene match: 3. CDR1 SGDLS and CDR2 YYNGEE come from the germline V gene. The CDR3 extends over 14 amino acids. Written as DNA, the CDR3 is TGTGCCAGCATGCGGGGGGTCAACACCGGGGAGCTGTTTTTT. It yields the protein CASMRGVNTGELFF.

A few counts support this clonotype. The chain carries TRBV7-3 and TRBJ2-5; D may be TRBD2 (5 bases). Trimming removed 3 bases from V and 5 bases from J, with 10 bases in between. The CDR3 sequence is 13 residues long. Germline CDR1 and CDR2: SGHTA and FQGTGA. CDR3 nucleotide sequence: TGTGCCAGCAGCTTTGATGGGGAGGAGACCCAGTACTTC. Its translation: CASSFDGEETQYF.

The V and J genes are TRBV6-1 and TRBJ2-1, with 10 nucleotides matching TRBD2. CDR3 length: 14 amino acids. Germline V gene lookup returns CDR1 MNHNS and CDR2 SASEGT. CDR3 protein: CSSWTGLAHNEQFF. The CDR3 DNA follows: TGTTCCTCCTGGACGGGACTAGCGCACAATGAGCAGTTCTTC.

This chain uses TRBV19 with TRBJ1-5; a weak D match, TRBD1 (6 bases). CDR1 LNHDA and CDR2 SQIVND come from the germline V gene (reference sequence). CDR3 length equals 15 residues. Between the trimmed V and J ends, which lost 4 bases and 2 bases, there was a span of 12 bases. CDR3 DNA: TGTGCCAGTAGTACCCGGGACACACGCAATCAGCCCCAGCATTTT. It is translated as CASSTRDTRNQPQHF.